This T cell receptor beta chain was sequenced for a study of cytomegalovirus exposure and HLA in healthy donors. At the level of the study: Genotyping showed roughly 76% of approximately 430 donors falling in the Caucasian-associated ancestry cluster.

The PCR ran on 60 Vbeta and 13 Jbeta primers. The method was immunoSEQ multiplex PCR; TCRdb's version includes in-frame clones alone and lacks a portion of them. The table records some 200,000 clones, approximately 80% of them present only once. Every donor was a healthy person donating bone marrow. The CDR3 has 14 residues. V lost 1 base, J lost 4 bases, and 3 bases stayed unmatched. From germline, CDR1 is SGHTA and CDR2 FQGNSA. Source material: PBMCs. The chain combines TRBV7-2 with TRBJ1-1, with 7 nucleotides matching TRBD1. This sequence originates from a girl aged 10-17 years in good health and CMV-seronegative. The CDR3 loop reads CASSLEGAFTEAFF. CDR3 bases: TGTGCCAGCAGCTTAGAGGGGGCGTTCACTGAAGCTTTCTTT.